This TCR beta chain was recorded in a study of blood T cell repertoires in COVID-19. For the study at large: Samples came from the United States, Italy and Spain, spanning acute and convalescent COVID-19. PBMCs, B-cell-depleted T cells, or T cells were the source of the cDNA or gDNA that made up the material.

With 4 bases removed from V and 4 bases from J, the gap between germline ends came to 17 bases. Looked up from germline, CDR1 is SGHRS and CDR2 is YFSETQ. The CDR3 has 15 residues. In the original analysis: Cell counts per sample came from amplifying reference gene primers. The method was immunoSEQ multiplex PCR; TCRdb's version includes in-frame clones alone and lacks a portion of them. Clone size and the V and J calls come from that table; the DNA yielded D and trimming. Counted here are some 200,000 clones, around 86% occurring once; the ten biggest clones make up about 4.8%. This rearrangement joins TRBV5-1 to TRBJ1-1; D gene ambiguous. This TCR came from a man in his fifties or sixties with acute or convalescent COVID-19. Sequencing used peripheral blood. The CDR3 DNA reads TGCGCCAGCAGCCCTACCGGGTCTTCGACCACTGAAGCTTTCTTT. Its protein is CASSPTGSSTTEAFF.